At least ten counts were recorded for the clone carrying this T cell receptor beta chain. The record originates from a study of human T cells and chemical hapten exposure. Each cDNA molecule in the library carried unique molecular identifiers. One entry per CDR3 protein, called by TCRdb with MiXCR from the RACE reads. The sample shows 150,000 to 200,000 distinct CDR3 sequences, more than 14% of them seen only once. Noted time point: patch test 1, 2 weeks after DPC sensitization. Treatment specified: therapeutic diphenylcyclopropenone sensitization with weekly scalp DPC. The germline gives CDR1 MNHEY, CDR2 SVGEGT. Trimming took 0 bases from V and 3 from J, leaving 12 bases between them. The CDR3 has 15 residues.

The genes are TRBV6-2 or TRBV6-3 and TRBJ2-7; D gene uncertain. The TCR comes from a woman younger than 45 with alopecia areata. Some clones in this sample may be carry-over from other donors' samples. Sequenced material: whole blood, taken in connection with sensitization to the hapten diphenylcyclopropenone (DPC). The CDR3 bases are TGTGCCAGCAGTTACTCGAAGATTGACGACTACGAGCAGTACTTC. This encodes CASSYSKIDDYEQYF.